These T cell receptor beta chains were read from a single sample in a study of blood T cell repertoires in COVID-19. TCRdb keeps only in-frame clones here, not all; method: immunoSEQ multiplex PCR. The sample consists of 99,000 or so clones, about 89% of them appearing once. The sample consisted of peripheral blood. The receptors were gathered from a human donor in a cohort sampled during active COVID-19. Each CDR3 is given with its conserved first and last residue. Fields, in order: J gene, clone size, CDR3 length, D gene, V gene, CDR3 protein, CDR3 DNA. A D gene is named only where the DNA matches it firmly. Some rows mark clone size as missing; the rest say once, few, many or name a class of expanded clone.

j_gene: TRBJ2-7; abundance: NA; len: 14; d_gene: NA; v_gene: TRBV5-8; CDR3aa: CASSLRVKSYEQYF; CDR3nt: TGTGCCAGCAGCTTGCGGGTCAAGTCCTACGAGCAGTACTTC
j_gene: TRBJ2-6; abundance: NA; len: 15; d_gene: NA; v_gene: TRBV7-3; CDR3aa: CASSLSGAGANVLTF; CDR3nt: TGTGCCAGCAGCTTAAGCGGTGCTGGGGCCAACGTCCTGACTTTC
j_gene: TRBJ2-5; abundance: NA; len: 15; d_gene: TRBD2; v_gene: TRBV18; CDR3aa: CASSPLLADQETQYF; CDR3nt: TGTGCCAGCTCACCCCTACTAGCGGACCAAGAGACCCAGTACTTC
j_gene: TRBJ2-7; abundance: NA; len: 14; d_gene: NA; v_gene: TRBV11-3; CDR3aa: CASSLGTVSYEQYF; CDR3nt: TGTGCCAGCAGCTTAGGGACAGTCTCCTACGAGCAGTACTTC
j_gene: TRBJ2-1; abundance: NA; len: 16; d_gene: TRBD2; v_gene: TRBV6-5; CDR3aa: CASSLSSGSSYNEQFF; CDR3nt: TGTGCCAGCAGTTTGTCTAGCGGGAGCTCCTACAATGAGCAGTTCTTC
j_gene: TRBJ2-6; abundance: NA; len: 14; d_gene: NA; v_gene: TRBV6-4; CDR3aa: CASSREAGANVLTF; CDR3nt: TGTGCCAGCAGCCGTGAGGCTGGGGCCAACGTCCTGACTTTC
j_gene: TRBJ2-1; abundance: NA; len: 17; d_gene: TRBD1; v_gene: TRBV3-1/TRBV3-2; CDR3aa: CASSQDHRGVSYNEQFF; CDR3nt: TGTGCCAGCAGCCAAGATCACAGGGGAGTTTCCTACAATGAGCAGTTCTTC
j_gene: TRBJ1-4; abundance: NA; len: 12; d_gene: TRBD1; v_gene: TRBV28; CDR3aa: CASRRGGEKLFF; CDR3nt: TGTGCCAGCAGGAGAGGGGGCGAAAAACTGTTTTTT
j_gene: TRBJ1-4; abundance: NA; len: 17; d_gene: TRBD1; v_gene: TRBV28; CDR3aa: CASSPLRIDRGNEKLFF; CDR3nt: TGTGCCAGCAGTCCCCTAAGGATCGACAGGGGAAATGAAAAACTGTTTTTT
j_gene: TRBJ1-4; abundance: once; len: 15; d_gene: NA; v_gene: TRBV25-1; CDR3aa: CASSEPTWEKEKLFF; CDR3nt: TGTGCCAGCAGTGAGCCGACATGGGAGAAGGAAAAACTGTTTTTT
j_gene: TRBJ2-5; abundance: NA; len: 11; d_gene: TRBD1; v_gene: TRBV28; CDR3aa: CASSRDRERYF; CDR3nt: TGTGCCAGCAGCCGAGACAGGGAGCGGTACTTC
j_gene: TRBJ2-7; abundance: NA; len: 13; d_gene: TRBD2; v_gene: TRBV3-1/TRBV3-2; CDR3aa: CASSQVAGGRPYF; CDR3nt: TGTGCCAGCAGCCAAGTAGCGGGAGGTCGACCATACTTC
j_gene: TRBJ2-3; abundance: NA; len: 13; d_gene: NA; v_gene: TRBV7-7; CDR3aa: CASSLGLADTQYF; CDR3nt: TGTGCCAGCAGCTTAGGGCTGGCAGATACGCAGTATTTT
j_gene: TRBJ2-7; abundance: NA; len: 15; d_gene: TRBD1; v_gene: TRBV28; CDR3aa: CASSSGQGTSYEQYF; CDR3nt: TGTGCCAGCAGTTCGGGACAGGGGACATCCTACGAGCAGTACTTC
j_gene: TRBJ1-4; abundance: NA; len: 16; d_gene: NA; v_gene: TRBV15; CDR3aa: CATSRDTWFTNEKLFF; CDR3nt: TGTGCCACCAGCAGAGATACTTGGTTCACGAATGAAAAACTGTTTTTT
j_gene: TRBJ2-3; abundance: NA; len: 14; d_gene: TRBD1; v_gene: TRBV9; CDR3aa: CASTGTGSTDTQYF; CDR3nt: TGTGCCAGCACCGGGACAGGGAGCACAGATACGCAGTATTTT
j_gene: TRBJ2-1; abundance: NA; len: 15; d_gene: TRBD2; v_gene: TRBV7-9; CDR3aa: CASSPGTSGGNEQFF; CDR3nt: TGTGCCAGCAGCCCGGGGACTAGCGGGGGCAATGAGCAGTTCTTC
j_gene: TRBJ2-1; abundance: NA; len: 14; d_gene: TRBD2; v_gene: TRBV11-2; CDR3aa: CASSASGGANEQFF; CDR3nt: TGTGCCAGCAGCGCCAGCGGGGGGGCCAATGAGCAGTTCTTC
j_gene: TRBJ1-1; abundance: NA; len: 13; d_gene: TRBD1; v_gene: TRBV29-1; CDR3aa: CSGGQGPETEAFF; CDR3nt: TGCAGCGGAGGACAGGGTCCGGAGACTGAAGCTTTCTTT
j_gene: TRBJ1-1; abundance: NA; len: 15; d_gene: NA; v_gene: TRBV4-1; CDR3aa: CASSPVVVPNTEAFF; CDR3nt: TGCGCCAGCAGCCCAGTCGTTGTTCCGAACACTGAAGCTTTCTTT
j_gene: TRBJ2-7; abundance: NA; len: 13; d_gene: TRBD1; v_gene: TRBV3-1/TRBV3-2; CDR3aa: CASSPRTGREQYF; CDR3nt: TGTGCCAGCAGCCCCCGGACAGGGCGGGAGCAGTACTTC
j_gene: TRBJ1-2; abundance: few; len: 15; d_gene: TRBD1; v_gene: TRBV6-5; CDR3aa: CASSTPGQGNYGYTF; CDR3nt: TGTGCCAGCAGTACGCCGGGACAGGGGAACTATGGCTACACCTTC